These T cell receptor beta chains were read from a single sample in a study of patients and donors after allogeneic stem cell transplantation. TCRdb processed the RT-PCR reads anew with MiXCR; each CDR3 protein has one entry. This sample has 57,000 or so distinct CDR3 sequences, with about 14% found just once. Material: blood, either unsorted or a sorted T cell fraction (not recorded which). Receptors originate from a human donor who was either an allogeneic HSCT recipient or a stem cell or donor lymphocyte infusion donor (not recorded which). It is not recorded whose cells these are; they may come from a transplant donor. CDR3s include the opening cysteine and the closing phenylalanine or tryptophan.

V gene	J gene	CDR3 protein
TRBV2	TRBJ1-1	CASTRENTEAFF
TRBV20-1	TRBJ2-1	CSARDRLAGQLQFF
TRBV5-8	TRBJ1-2	CASSLGQGANYGYTF
TRBV28	TRBJ1-5	CASFNLRGYNQPQHF
TRBV7-7	TRBJ2-7	CASSPGQGPYEQYF
TRBV29-1	TRBJ1-3	CSVGQGTGNTIYF
TRBV2	TRBJ2-2	CASNPGQGIAGELFF
TRBV21-1	TRBJ2-4	CASSTPGGNIQYF
TRBV27	TRBJ1-5	CASRREGYNQPQHF
TRBV10-3	TRBJ2-2	CAISPRAGGEGGELFF
TRBV25-1	TRBJ1-3	CASSASGNTIYF
TRBV20-1	TRBJ2-7	CSARAQSSYEQYF
TRBV5-6	TRBJ2-7	CASSYGPGAWQESYEQYF
TRBV15	TRBJ2-7	CATSRDVNEGYEQYF
TRBV10-3	TRBJ2-7	CAISEGLEQYF
TRBV12-3/TRBV12-4	TRBJ2-2	CASKDTGELFF
TRBV10-3	TRBJ2-7	CAISVSRQDEQYF
TRBV7-3	TRBJ1-1	CASSPRWGWTEAFF
TRBV5-1	TRBJ2-2	CASSLGTTGELFF
TRBV29-1	TRBJ2-1	CSVGGTGIHEQFF
TRBV5-4	TRBJ2-1	CASSFNNEQFF
TRBV7-2	TRBJ2-1	CASSSRGTSAAWDNEQFF
TRBV24-1	TRBJ2-1	CATSGEGGESYNEQFF
TRBV5-1	TRBJ2-1	CASSAPKATVAYWNEQFF
TRBV12-3/TRBV12-4	TRBJ2-7	CASSLLYEQYF
TRBV6-5	TRBJ2-7	CASSYLTSGRGSYEQYF
TRBV7-2	TRBJ2-3	CASSLERLDTQYF
TRBV29-1	TRBJ2-1	CSASSGRAPYNEQFF
TRBV4-1	TRBJ2-3	CASSQDGTSGSKDTQYF
TRBV27	TRBJ2-7	CASSLSGVSYEQYF
TRBV4-1	TRBJ2-7	CASSLSRGLGGDYEQYF
TRBV12-3/TRBV12-4	TRBJ2-1	CASIFSIGWSNNEQFF
TRBV10-3	TRBJ2-3	CAITGRENTDTQYF
TRBV12-3/TRBV12-4	TRBJ2-1	CASSYPPREQFF
TRBV5-1	TRBJ2-3	CASSSRTEAATQYF
TRBV29-1	TRBJ1-1	CSVRGILDTEAFF
TRBV19	TRBJ2-1	CASSRFSPGLAATNEQFF
TRBV29-1	TRBJ2-7	CSVEDREEGTYEQYF
TRBV12-3/TRBV12-4	TRBJ2-1	CASSPSLAGGYNEQFF
TRBV7-3	TRBJ2-1	CASSPRTLAGGFNEQFF